The sequence of this TCR beta chain was determined in a study of cytomegalovirus exposure and HLA in healthy donors. Study background: HLA-typed donors were the source of 83 million or so unique TCRs held in an early data release. General observations from the study: In a later analysis, at a false discovery rate of 0.05, some 17,000 TCR beta sequences were associated with HLA alleles. Association of a missense DCLRE1C variant with TCR beta V- and J-gene trimming was reported in a later analysis. When a later analysis compared HLA-associated TCR beta chains with equally common others, the HLA-associated chains turned out to be more clonally expanded and to have lower generation probabilities.

The CDR3 has 13 amino acids. CDR1 is LNHDA, CDR2 SQIVND, per germline (reference sequence). With 9 bases clipped from V and 8 bases from J, the junction kept 7 bases outside the gene matches. The PCR made use of 60 Vbeta and 13 Jbeta primers. Method: immunoSEQ multiplex PCR; TCRdb's copy keeps in-frame clones and lacks some. The table records about 140,000 clones, about four fifths of them present only once. Remarks on this clone: What it binds is unknown.

The chain couples TRBV19 to TRBJ2-1; 10 bases are a match to TRBD2. The receptor comes from a male donor in good health and CMV-seronegative. Specimen: PBMCs. The CDR3: CASWTSGKDEQFF. In nucleotides, the CDR3 is TGTGCCAGCTGGACTAGCGGAAAGGATGAGCAGTTCTTC.